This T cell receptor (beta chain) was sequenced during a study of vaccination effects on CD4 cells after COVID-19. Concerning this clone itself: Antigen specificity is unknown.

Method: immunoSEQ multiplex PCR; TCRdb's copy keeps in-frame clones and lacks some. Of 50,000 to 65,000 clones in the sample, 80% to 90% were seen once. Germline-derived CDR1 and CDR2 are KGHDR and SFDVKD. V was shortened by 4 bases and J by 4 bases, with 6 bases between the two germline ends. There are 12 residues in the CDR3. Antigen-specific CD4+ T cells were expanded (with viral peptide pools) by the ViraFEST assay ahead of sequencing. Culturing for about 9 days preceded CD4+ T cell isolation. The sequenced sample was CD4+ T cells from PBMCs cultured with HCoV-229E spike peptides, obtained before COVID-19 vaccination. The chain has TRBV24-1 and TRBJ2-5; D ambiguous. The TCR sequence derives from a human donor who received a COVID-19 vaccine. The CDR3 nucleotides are TGTGCCACCAGTGACAGGTTAGAGACCCAGTACTTC. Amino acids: CATSDRLETQYF.